This note documents a single T cell receptor (beta chain) sequence. The sample holds one count of this clone. The antigen it recognizes is unknown. Nothing much larger sits one base from this clone, and base qualities are not available. These data are taken from a study of cytomegalovirus exposure and HLA in healthy donors (dated 2017 in TCRdb). General notes on the study: An earlier analysis of some 500 of the donors reported 250 to 350 Gb of sequence data and some 120 million unique TCR beta sequences from about 200 million T cells. About 330 gigabases of sequencing data and tens of millions of unique TCR sequences made up an early release that covered several hundred HLA-typed donors. Among the roughly 370 genotyped donors, around 81% belonged to the genetic ancestry cluster associated with self-reported Caucasian donors. The aim of the study was to test whether cataloging public T cell receptors could identify signatures of past pathogen exposure. Using immunosequencing, the study profiled T cell repertoires from about 610 subjects and related those repertoires to cytomegalovirus serostatus. In addition to the first cohort of 650 to 750 subjects, a separate validation cohort of approximately 130 different subjects was used. To predict cytomegalovirus infection status, the study combined high-throughput TCR immunosequencing, statistical association of individual TCRs with disease status, and machine learning. A later analysis re-examined previously published TCR beta repertoires from just over 650 donors and added high-resolution HLA genotyping to investigate patterns of TCR occurrence. In the later analysis, no new phenotypic data were used to find candidate immune exposures; instead, reliance was placed on TCR beta sequences and their occurrence across donors. To decide whether each TCR beta V gene segment behaved as functional or pseudogenic, an earlier analysis of 587 of the donors relied on high-throughput TCR beta sequencing. Donor age, sex, ethnicity and CMV serostatus were collected together with the repertoire data. A later genetic analysis used genome-wide SNP genotypes for about 55% of the 666 donors, treating that subset as a discovery cohort. All discovery cohort repertoires had been generated on a single sequencing platform. Class I and class II HLA loci were covered by the typing at four-digit resolution. The number of typed donors differed by locus: about 629-640 for A, B, C, DRB1 and DQB1; 500 to 550 for DQA1; 606 for DPA1; and around 490 for DPB1. Roughly 5 DR-DQ haplotypes were handled as single units for association and clustering because linkage in the cohort was strong. On average, over 200,000 unique TCR beta nucleotide sequences were sequenced per donor among 350 to 400 genotyped donors of the cohort, with roughly 18% of those sequences being non-productive. Study-wide conclusions, independent of this receptor: Some IMGT-functional V segments, including TRBV6-2 and TRBV6-3, could not be told apart with the 87-base-pair reads, so those segments were excluded. A later analysis reported that several top co-occurrence clusters appeared linked to parvovirus B19, influenza, CMV and Epstein-Barr virus. About 17 rarely observed V segments, including chromosome 9 orphons, were excluded from the earlier analysis of several hundred of the donors because counts were too low. A further reported finding was that TCR beta sequences accurately predicted the HLA-A and HLA-B alleles for most subjects in the first cohort. According to a later analysis, TCR association rates differed among HLA loci, with DRB1 alleles showing the most associated TCRs and HLA-C alleles showing the fewest. In a later genetic analysis, fewer N-insertions in productive TCRs were reported among donors in an Asian-associated ancestry cluster than the roughly 700-donor mean. A cluster of highly shared sequence variants was judged likely to be a technical artifact of the sequencing pipeline. This cohort had only TCR beta chains sequenced, and the lack of alpha or paired-chain data limited which features could be detected. An association between a missense DCLRE1C variant and V-gene and J-gene trimming of TCR beta chains was found in a later genetic analysis and replicated in an independent cohort. Specific HLA alleles were associated with 15,000 to 20,000 TCR beta sequences at a false discovery rate of 0.05 in a later analysis. A later analysis found that most CMV-associated TCR beta chains appeared HLA-restricted, with HLA associations seemingly driven largely by CMV exposure. Because some donors lacked HLA typing at each locus, the association tests relied only on the typed subset. CMV serostatus was the only immune exposure information available for the cohort. In vitro tests confirmed that a few of the cytomegalovirus-associated TCR beta chains recognize cytomegalovirus antigens. When HLA alleles, especially DR and DQ, strongly co-occurred, TCR associations were difficult to assign to individual alleles. Correlated functional status among segregating V segments might reflect linkage disequilibrium, but an unknown experimental factor could not be ruled out. Sequencing depth was assumed to be roughly uniform across donors in the presence/absence analyses, though that assumption may not hold. Across donors, most TCR sequences were observed very rarely, whereas some public TCRs were present in many individuals. In a later analysis, HLA-associated TCR beta chains were found to be more clonally expanded and to have lower generation probabilities than equally common non-associated chains. The study gave a list of more than 150 TCR beta chains associated with cytomegalovirus. According to the authors, the approach could potentially be generalized to other disease states and immunological phenotypes. The classifier was reported to diagnose cytomegalovirus status with high specificity and sensitivity in both the original cohort and the validation cohort. An earlier analysis of around 500 of the donors showed that most TCR beta V segments appeared in productive rearrangements either about 87% or about 30% of the time, which broadly matched IMGT annotations.

The library was prepared using the immunoSEQ multiplex PCR assay. For the multiplex PCR, a mixture combining 60 forward primers for TCR Vbeta segments and 13 reverse primers for TCR Jbeta segments was used. Amplification of the CDR3 region of rearranged TCR beta genes was performed with a multiplex PCR assay on genomic DNA. The Illumina HiSeq System was used to sequence the amplified TCR beta libraries as 87-base-pair reads. The study's processing was this. A later analysis tallied around 87 million unique TCR beta chains across the approximately 670 repertoires, and some 10 million of those chains were shared by two or more donors. A nearest-neighbor algorithm error-corrected the raw reads and collapsed the reads into unique sequences, merging closely related sequences to remove PCR and sequencing errors. Alignment of CDR3 sequences to IMGT reference sequences was used to assign V, D and J gene segments. Each retained sequence needed at least a six-nucleotide match to both a V gene segment and a J gene segment. A rearrangement was called productive if the CDR3 had no stop codons and remained in frame with V and J, and every other rearrangement was called non-productive. CDR3 was defined by IMGT convention, running from the second conserved V-encoded cysteine to the conserved J-encoded phenylalanine. Sequences without an unambiguous match to a single V gene segment were excluded from the earlier analysis of over 500 of the donors. In an earlier analysis of 500 to 750 of the donors, V segments were called functional above 56.7% productive rearrangements and were called segregating when the between-donor standard deviation exceeded 5%. A statistical classification framework was built to diagnose cytomegalovirus status from the catalog of TCR beta chain sequences. V and J gene assignment, in a later analysis, came from comparing TCR nucleotide sequences with IMGT/GENE-DB human TR gene sequences. The TCRdist pipeline was used in a later analysis to assign CDR3 sequences and most-parsimonious VDJ recombination scenarios. A later analysis defined each TCR beta chain by its CDR3 amino acid sequence plus V-gene family, and excluded reads lacking a unique V-gene family. In a later analysis, around 650 highly shared, low-generation-probability nucleotide sequences were removed to address suspected cross-contamination and a sequencing artifact. In a later analysis, a clonal expansion index for each public chain was calculated from normalized within-repertoire ranks of inferred template counts. A later analysis computed generation probabilities with a VDJ recombination model fitted to out-of-frame rearrangements, and checked the results against IGoR. A later analysis scored TCR-TCR, TCR-HLA and TCR-CMV co-occurrence with hypergeometric tests, applying a repertoire-size bias correction to TCR pairs. To estimate false discovery rates, a later analysis permuted the HLA or CMV assignments 20 times. In a later analysis, co-occurring TCRs were grouped using DBSCAN, and TCRdist sequence similarity was added for clustering within HLA-allele-positive subsets. For co-occurrence clustering, repertoires with fewer than 30,000 or more than 120,000 public chains were excluded, along with about five repertoires with anomalous nucleotide sharing. Here the immuneACCESS table is served through TCRdb, limited to in-frame sequences with V and J called. Missing clones are a known gap in these copies; in checked studies unresolved V genes cover under half, and the rest lacks a known reason. D and trimming come from the DNA, and the V and J calls and clone size come from that table. The sample table contains approximately 140,000 clones; only one count was recorded for 80% of them. The top ten clonotypes cover 4% of the sample.

The cohort consisted of 650 to 850 healthy bone marrow donors. All cohort members were sampled while nominally healthy, although unrecorded immune exposures were likely present. The donor was CMV seronegative and was included in the group of several hundred seronegative cohort members. Each donor provided a peripheral blood sample, and peripheral blood mononuclear cells were used for TCR beta sequencing. Genomic DNA extraction from the blood cell samples was performed with the Qiagen DNeasy Blood Extraction Kit. CDR1 LGHNA and CDR2 YSLEER were looked up in the germline V gene. At the junction V is shortened by 3 bases and J by 2 bases; bases outside the gene matches: 0. From its cysteine to its phenylalanine, the CDR3 spans 14 amino acids. This entry keeps only the CDR3 DNA: 42 bases, framed from base 1.

Sequenced material: PBMCs. The clonotype originates from a woman aged 40 to 50 in good health and CMV-seronegative. The rearrangement combines TRBV4-3 with TRBJ2-7; 11 bases in the middle match TRBD1. The DNA sequence is given as TGCGCCAGCAGCCAGGGACAGGGGGCCTACGAGCAGTACTTC. The translation is CASSQGQGAYEQYF.